One sample yielded the 10 T cell receptor beta chains listed below, sequenced in a study of tumor and adjacent non-tumor tissue in lung cancer. A modified ARM-PCR protocol with three rounds of nested PCR amplified TCRbeta. Using its own MiXCR run on the multiplex PCR reads, TCRdb lists one record per CDR3 protein. The table has over 110,000 distinct CDR3 sequences, around 60% seen once; the top ten hold about 20%. RNA was extracted from bulk tissue without any cell sorting. Sequences were obtained from lung tumor tissue. Source of these receptors: a man between 60 and 75 years old with small cell lung cancer.

Remarks on this clonotype: A read error may produce the germline difference seen at one junction end. This chain links TRBV29-1 with TRBJ1-5, with D hard to call. This CDR3 has 12 amino acids. Germline V gene lookup returns CDR1 SQVTM and CDR2 ANQGSEA. In DNA form, the CDR3 reads TGCAGCGTTGGCGACACTTATAAGCCCCATCATTTT. It codes for CSVGDTYKPHHF.

Concerning this clonotype itself: Likely a read error: the CDR3 ends without its conserved phenylalanine or tryptophan. V is TRBV11-2 and J is TRBJ2-2; 8 bases fit TRBD1. The V gene end was trimmed by 1 base and the J gene end by 3 bases; junction bases not matched to a gene: 1. The germline V gene has CDR1 SGHAT and CDR2 FQNNGV. This CDR3 has 15 residues. The CDR3 loop is CASSLGTGHTGELFS. DNA for the CDR3: TGTGCCAGCAGCTTAGGGACAGGGCACACCGGGGAGCTGTTTTCT.

Relative to its sample, this clonotype is medium-sized. The genes are TRBV11-2 and TRBJ2-1, with no clear D. The V gene lost 1 base and the J gene lost 6 bases, with 7 bases spanning the gap. The CDR3 extends over 13 amino acids. Germline CDR1 and CDR2: SGHAT and FQNNGV. In DNA form, the CDR3 reads TGTGCCAGCAGCTTAGGGTTGACCAATGAGCAGTTCTTC. Translation: CASSLGLTNEQFF.

Concerning this clonotype itself: A much more abundant neighbour one base away suggests this may be a read error. The chain joins TRBV6-5 to TRBJ1-1, with D hard to call. The CDR3 is made up of 15 amino acids. Germline lookup yields CDR1 MNHEY and CDR2 SVGAGI. V was pared by 2 bases and J by 0 bases, with 10 bases between. The CDR3 loop reads CASSYEVVMNTEAFF. CDR3 DNA: TGTGCCAGCAGTTACGAGGTAGTGATGAACACTGAAGCTTTCTTT.

Many counts were recorded for this clonotype. This chain links TRBV5-5 with TRBJ2-4; D not resolved. The CDR3 totals 15 residues. Germline CDR1 reads SGHKS; CDR2 reads YYEKEE (reference sequence). Trimming pared 4 bases from V and 3 bases from J, leaving 14 bases between. The CDR3 region has the DNA TGTGCCAGCAGCCCCCATGGCCCTGGCAAAAACATTCAGTACTTC. It yields the protein CASSPHGPGKNIQYF. The full variable domain, with the rest looked up from reference TRBV5-5 and TRBJ2-4, is DAGVTQSPTHLIKTRGQQVTLRCSPISGHKSVSWYQQVLGQGPQFIFQYYEKEERGRGNFPDRFSARQFPNYSSELNVNALLLGDSALYLCASSPHGPGKNIQYFGAGTRLSVL.

In its sample, this clonotype was seen a few times. The chain uses TRBV10-3 and TRBJ1-2, with D possibly TRBD1 on 6 matching bases. The V end lost 0 bases, the J end lost 8 bases, and 13 bases lay between the germline ends. CDR1 is ENHRY, CDR2 SYGVKD, per germline. The CDR3 extends over 14 amino acids. DNA for the CDR3: TGTGCCATCAGTGAGTCCCAGGGGTTGGAAGGCTACACCTTC. Residues: CAISESQGLEGYTF.

Note on this clonotype: Sequence at one end of the junction differs from germline and may be a read error. The rearrangement joins TRBV20-1 to TRBJ1-2; 7 nucleotides line up with TRBD1. The CDR3 has 12 amino acids. Germline values: CDR1 DFQATT, CDR2 SNEGSKA (reference sequence). In nucleotides, the CDR3 is TGCAGTGCACTACAGGGGAGGGGTGGCTTCACCTTC. It translates to CSALQGRGGFTF.

As to this clonotype: The junction departs from the called germline gene at one end, perhaps through a read error. This chain links TRBV30 with TRBJ2-2, with a possible D match to TRBD2 (5 bases). The germline V gene encodes CDR1 GTSNPN and CDR2 SVGIG (reference sequence). The CDR3 has 14 residues. The chain's CDR3 is CAWSMGTNTGELLF. In DNA form, the CDR3 reads TGTGCCTGGAGTATGGGCACCAACACCGGGGAGCTGTTATTT.

The rearrangement joins TRBV30 to TRBJ2-5; possible D gene TRBD1, 6 bases. CDR1 GTSNPN and CDR2 SVGIG come from the germline V gene (reference sequence). Trimming pared 0 bases from V and 5 bases from J, leaving 16 bases between. This CDR3 is built from 15 residues. The CDR3 spells CAWSVRAGASETQYF. DNA for the CDR3: TGTGCCTGGAGTGTACGGGCAGGGGCCTCGGAGACCCAGTACTTC.

This chain connects TRBV20-1 to TRBJ1-2; the D is unclear. The CDR3 consists of 9 residues. Germline CDR1 DFQATT, CDR2 SNEGSKA (reference sequence). In DNA, the CDR3 is TGCTGTGTTACCGGTGTCTACACCTTC. It yields the protein CCVTGVYTF.